Reported below is one T cell receptor (beta chain). Sequenced by immunoSEQ multiplex PCR; TCRdb stores in-frame clones only, minus some. The sample lists over 45,000 clones; roughly 87% were seen once. This record comes from a study of blood T cell repertoires in COVID-19. At the level of the study: Nucleic acid was either cDNA or gDNA, and it came from T cells, B-cell-depleted T cells, or PBMCs.

V lost 0 bases to trimming and J lost 1 base, with 9 bases between them. Germline V gene sequence: CDR1 SGHTA, CDR2 FQGNSA. The CDR3 contains 15 residues. Input material: peripheral blood. This clonotype originated in a man older than 75 in a cohort sampled during active COVID-19. The rearrangement uses TRBV7-2 and TRBJ2-5; unclear D gene. CDR3 region: CASSLAPTFQETQYF. The CDR3 DNA reads as TGTGCCAGCAGCTTAGCGCCGACTTTCCAAGAGACCCAGTACTTC.